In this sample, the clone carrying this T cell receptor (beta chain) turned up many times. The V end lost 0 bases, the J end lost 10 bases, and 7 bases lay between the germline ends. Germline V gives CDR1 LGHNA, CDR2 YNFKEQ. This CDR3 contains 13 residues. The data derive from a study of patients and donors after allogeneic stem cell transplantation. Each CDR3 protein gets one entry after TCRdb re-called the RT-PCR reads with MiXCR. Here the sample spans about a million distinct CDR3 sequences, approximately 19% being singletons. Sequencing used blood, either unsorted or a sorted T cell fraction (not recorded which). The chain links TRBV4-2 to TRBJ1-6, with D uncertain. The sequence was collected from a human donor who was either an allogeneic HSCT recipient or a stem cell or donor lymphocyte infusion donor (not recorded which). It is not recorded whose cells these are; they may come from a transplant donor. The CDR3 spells CASSQEGNSPLHF. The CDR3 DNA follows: TGTGCCAGCAGCCAAGAGGGTAACTCACCCCTCCACTTT.